The 27 T cell receptor beta chains presented below share a single source sample, sequenced in a study of response to subunit inactivated influenza vaccine listed by TCRdb under 2018. Libraries were constructed by RT-PCR. The sequencing machine was an Illumina HiSeq 2500. In-frame beta chains were kept once TCRdb had trimmed the public reads at Q25 with fastp and called clones with MiXCR. Identical CDR3 proteins give one entry, which carries the most common genes and DNA. The sample table shows 150,000 or so distinct CDR3 sequences, and roughly 10% are seen once. Of the sample, roughly a third falls within the top ten clones. The sequenced sample was CD8+ T cells sorted from PBMCs, obtained less than 25 months after vaccination. Receptor source: a man between 50 and 70 years old who received an inactivated influenza vaccine. Donor details come from another sample of the same person, matched by shared clones.

In nucleotides, the CDR3 is TGTGCCAGCCGCCCCCCGGGACAATGGATGGAGCAGTACTTC. As protein: CASRPPGQWMEQYF. The chain carries TRBV7-9 and TRBJ2-7; tentatively, D is TRBD1 (6 bases). The germline CDR1 and CDR2 sequences are SEHNR and FQNEAQ (reference sequence). This CDR3 is built from 14 residues. V was shortened by 8 bases and J by 7 bases, with 21 bases between the two germline ends.

This clonotype was observed at least ten times. V usage is TRBV12-3 or TRBV12-4 and J usage is TRBJ1-4, with 10 bases that match TRBD1. J gave up 4 bases and V 8 bases, and 7 bases lay outside the gene matches. The CDR3 covers 15 residues. The CDR3 is CASLRQGAFNEKLFF. The DNA of the CDR3 is TGTGCCAGCCTTCGACAGGGGGCCTTTAATGAAAAACTGTTTTTT.

This clonotype has a handful of counts. The rearrangement uses TRBV28 and TRBJ2-2; 9 bases are a match to TRBD1. V lost 4 bases, J lost 0 bases, and 6 bases stayed unmatched. CDR1 and CDR2 from the germline V gene are MDHEN and SYDVKM. The CDR3 is 17 residues long. The CDR3 nucleotides are TGTGCCAGCAGTTGGGACAGGGACGGAGCGAACACCGGGGAGCTGTTTTTT. Translating gives CASSWDRDGANTGELFF.

This clonotype showed up just a few times. The chain combines TRBV5-6 with TRBJ1-1; D is perhaps TRBD1 (6 bases). Germline-derived CDR1 and CDR2 are SGHDT and YYEEEE. The CDR3 is made up of 16 amino acids. Trimming pared 4 bases from V and 0 bases from J, leaving 16 bases between. CDR3 nucleotides: TGTGCCAGCAGCCCCAAGTTGGGGGCCATGAACACTGAAGCTTTCTTT. Translated, it gives CASSPKLGAMNTEAFF.

This clonotype showed up just a few times. The rearrangement links TRBV9 to TRBJ2-1; D is perhaps TRBD2 (6 bases). The CDR3 contains 17 residues. The germline gives CDR1 SGDLS, CDR2 YYNGEE. The ends were cut back, 0 bases at V and 12 bases at J, with 25 bases in the middle. DNA of the CDR3: TGTGCCAGCAGCGTAGTTAAAGAGGCCCGCTACAAGGGAGGGCAGTTCTTC. It yields the protein CASSVVKEARYKGGQFF. The full variable domain, in which reference TRBV9 and TRBJ2-1 provide the parts outside the CDR3, is DSGVTQTPKHLITATGQRVTLRCSPRSGDLSVYWYQQSLDQGLQFLIQYYNGEERAKGNILERFSAQQFPDLHSELNLSSLELGDSALYFCASSVVKEARYKGGQFFGPGTRLTVL.

CDR3 nucleotide sequence: TGTGCCAGCAGCTTAACGGTGGCAGGGACAAACAATGAGCAGTTCTTC. Translating gives CASSLTVAGTNNEQFF. The chain links TRBV7-2 to TRBJ2-1; maybe TRBD1 (6 bases). V gave up 2 bases and J gave up 5 bases, with 16 bases separating them. The CDR3 is 16 amino acids. Looked up from germline, CDR1 is SGHTA and CDR2 is FQGNSA.

This clonotype was seen a handful of times. The chain has TRBV7-6 and TRBJ2-3; 8 bases fit TRBD1. Germline V gene sequence: CDR1 SGHVS, CDR2 FNYEAQ. CDR3 length equals 16 residues. Germline trimming cut 4 bases from V and 4 bases from J; bases unmatched to any gene: 10. The CDR3 is CASSSPKDRAPDTQYF. CDR3 DNA sequence: TGTGCCAGCAGCTCACCGAAGGACAGGGCCCCAGATACGCAGTATTTT.

This clonotype has at least ten counts. The chain couples TRBV6-5 to TRBJ2-7; TRBD1 is a possible D gene (6 bases). The CDR3 runs 14 residues. V gave up 0 bases and J gave up 2 bases, with 8 bases separating them. Germline assignment: CDR1 MNHEY and CDR2 SVGAGI. Written as DNA, the CDR3 is TGTGCCAGCAGTTACTCTGGGGGCCCCTACGAGCAGTACTTC. It specifies CASSYSGGPYEQYF.

The chain has TRBV24-1 and TRBJ1-2; D is ambiguous. Deletions cut 5 bases from V and 7 bases from J, with 16 bases between. Germline CDR1 and CDR2: KGHDR and SFDVKD. The CDR3 spans 14 residues. The chain's CDR3 is CATSGRQVLRGYTF. DNA for the CDR3: TGTGCCACCAGTGGTCGCCAGGTCCTTCGTGGCTACACCTTC.

This clonotype was counted a few times. The rearrangement links TRBV18 to TRBJ1-4; D call uncertain. The CDR3 sequence is 12 residues long. Deletions cut 2 bases from V and 8 bases from J, with 6 bases between. Germline V gene data show CDR1 as KGHSH and CDR2 as LQKENI. As DNA, the CDR3 is TGTGCCAGCTCACCAGGAAGCGAAAAACTGTTTTTT. Translating gives CASSPGSEKLFF.

This clonotype was observed at least ten times. The rearrangement uses TRBV4-3 and TRBJ2-7; 8 nucleotides agree with TRBD1. Germline CDR1 and CDR2: LGHNA and YSLEER. V gave up 0 bases and J gave up 5 bases; unmatched junction bases: 6. The length of the CDR3 is 15 residues. The CDR3 region is CASSQDKDREDEQYF. The CDR3 bases are TGCGCCAGCAGCCAAGACAAGGACAGGGAAGACGAGCAGTACTTC.

The rearrangement uses TRBV21-1 and TRBJ2-1; TRBD2 is taken as the D call from the table, unchecked against the DNA. TRBV21-1 is described as a pseudogene. The CDR3 length is 17 residues. Here the CDR3 DNA reads TGTGCCAGCAGCAAAGTAAAAGGGCCCCCCGCTTACAATGAGCAGTTCTTC. The encoded protein is CASSKVKGPPAYNEQFF.

The V and J genes are TRBV12-3 or TRBV12-4 and TRBJ2-5, with TRBD1 identical over 7 bases. CDR3 length: 13 residues. The V and J ends lost 6 bases and 3 bases, in that order; junction bases with no gene match: 4. CDR3 in amino acids: CASRSGTEETQYF. CDR3 in DNA: TGTGCCAGCAGGTCCGGGACAGAAGAGACCCAGTACTTC.

This clonotype was seen ten or more times. This chain connects TRBV12-3 or TRBV12-4 to TRBJ1-5; 9 bases match TRBD1. J was trimmed by 4 bases and V by 6 bases; bases with no gene match: 4. This CDR3 has 14 amino acids. The DNA of the CDR3 is TGTGCCAGCAGCACAGGGGGCGAAAATCAGCCCCAGCATTTT. This codes for CASSTGGENQPQHF.

A few counts support this clonotype. J is TRBJ1-3 and V is TRBV12-3 or TRBV12-4; no reliable D call. The ends were cut back, 6 bases at V and 2 bases at J, with 5 bases in the middle. CDR3 length: 12 residues. CDR3 nucleotide sequence: TGTGCCAGCAGGCCACCTGGAAACACCATATATTTT. It translates to CASRPPGNTIYF.

This clonotype was observed a few times. The chain uses TRBV15 and TRBJ2-1; D is perhaps TRBD1 or TRBD2 (5 bases each). Germline V lookup: CDR1 LNHNV, CDR2 YYDKDF (reference sequence). Trimming left V 3 bases short and J 6 bases short, with 12 bases between. This CDR3 contains 14 residues. The CDR3 region is CATSSTGTRNEQFF. The CDR3 nucleotides read TGTGCCACCAGCAGTACCGGGACGCGCAATGAGCAGTTCTTC.

This clonotype was detected ten times or more. The J gene is TRBJ2-1, the V gene TRBV29-1, with 13 positions matching TRBD2. Germline V gene lookup returns CDR1 SQVTM and CDR2 ANQGSEA. After removal of 4 bases from V and 1 base from J, the junction contained 4 bases not matched to a gene. CDR3 length: 16 amino acids. The CDR3 here is CSVAGTSGMSYNEQFF. CDR3 coding DNA: TGCAGCGTTGCTGGGACTAGCGGGATGTCCTACAATGAGCAGTTCTTC.

There are a few counts of this clonotype. The rearrangement uses TRBV7-3 and TRBJ2-3; 9 nucleotides align to TRBD2. The V gene's germline CDR1 is SGHTA and CDR2 FQGTGA. CDR3 size: 15 residues. The V gene end was trimmed by 5 bases and the J gene end by 1 base; junction bases not matched to a gene: 4. CDR3 protein: CASSQIAGGTDTQYF. The CDR3 region has the DNA TGTGCCAGCAGCCAAATAGCGGGAGGCACAGATACGCAGTATTTT.

This rearrangement joins TRBV28 to TRBJ2-7; 7 nucleotides match TRBD2. V lost 0 bases and J lost 1; bases outside the gene matches: 3. Germline lookup yields CDR1 MDHEN and CDR2 SYDVKM. CDR3 length: 15 residues. CDR3 sequence: CASSLWAGASYEQYF. Written as DNA, the CDR3 is TGTGCCAGCAGTTTATGGGCGGGAGCTTCCTACGAGCAGTACTTC. Full variable domain (outside the CDR3, taken from reference TRBV28 and TRBJ2-7): DVKVTQSSRYLVKRTGEKVFLECVQDMDHENMFWYRQDPGLGLRLIYFSYDVKMKEKGDIPEGYSVSREKKERFSLILESASTNQTSMYLCASSLWAGASYEQYFGPGTRLTVT.

This clonotype was counted ten times or more. This sequence joins TRBV20-1 and TRBJ2-3, with 8 bases lining up with TRBD2. CDR1 is DFQATT, CDR2 SNEGSKA, per germline (reference sequence). The J segment lost 2 bases and the V segment lost 5 bases, leaving 12 bases of the junction unmatched. The CDR3 consists of 16 residues. CDR3 DNA sequence: TGCAGTGCTTTTTCCGGGGGGGGCCCCAACACAGATACGCAGTATTTT. It translates to CSAFSGGGPNTDTQYF.

This chain links TRBV15 with TRBJ2-1; D call uncertain. Germline V gives CDR1 LNHNV, CDR2 YYDKDF (reference sequence). V was trimmed by 0 bases and J by 9 bases, leaving 15 bases between them. The CDR3 contains 15 residues. Here the CDR3 reads CATSREDVSVGEQFF. In DNA, the CDR3 is TGTGCCACCAGCAGAGAAGATGTATCGGTCGGTGAGCAGTTCTTC. The variable domain in full, completed from reference TRBV15 and TRBJ2-1, reads DAMVIQNPRYQVTQFGKPVTLSCSQTLNHNVMYWYQQKSSQAPKLLFHYYDKDFNNEADTPDNFQSRRPNTSFCFLDIRSPGLGDTAMYLCATSREDVSVGEQFFGPGTRLTVL.

The chain has TRBV6-2 or TRBV6-3 and TRBJ2-1, with D tentatively TRBD1 (6 bases). Germline CDR1 MNHEY, CDR2 SVGEGT. Trimming shortened V by 0 bases and J by 7 bases, and 16 bases separated the two germline ends. This CDR3 has 16 residues. This chain's CDR3 is CASSYSSWGQRNEQFF. CDR3 nucleotide sequence: TGTGCCAGCAGTTACTCGAGTTGGGGACAAAGGAATGAGCAGTTCTTC.

The chain carries TRBV4-1 and TRBJ1-5, with D unclear. CDR3 length: 15 amino acids. Germline CDR1 MGHRA, CDR2 YSYEKL. Trimming removed 1 base at V and 3 bases at J, with 10 bases between. The CDR3 here is CASSQGAEDNQPQHF. DNA for the CDR3: TGCGCCAGCAGCCAAGGGGCAGAGGACAATCAGCCCCAGCATTTT.

This clonotype was counted at least ten times. V is TRBV6-2 or TRBV6-3 and J is TRBJ2-1; D is perhaps TRBD1 (5 bases). The CDR3 sequence is 15 residues long. With 4 bases removed from V and 6 bases from J, the gap between germline ends came to 16 bases. In germline, CDR1 is MNHEY, CDR2 SVGEGT. The CDR3 region is CASSFIGQGVNEQFF. The CDR3 bases are TGTGCCAGCAGTTTTATAGGGCAGGGTGTCAATGAGCAGTTCTTC.

This chain links TRBV20-1 with TRBJ2-3; TRBD2 might be the D (6 bases). V lost 3 bases and J 2 bases, leaving 12 bases between the germline ends. Germline V lookup: CDR1 DFQATT, CDR2 SNEGSKA (reference sequence). The CDR3 extends over 14 amino acids. The CDR3, as DNA: TGCAGTGCTAGCAAAGCGGGCATCACAGATACGCAGTATTTT. Its protein product is CSASKAGITDTQYF.

This sequence joins TRBV5-1 and TRBJ2-7; 15 bases match TRBD2. The CDR3 spans 16 residues. V shed 4 bases, J shed 3 bases, and the junction held 5 bases outside the gene matches. Germline V lookup: CDR1 SGHRS, CDR2 YFSETQ. The CDR3 loop is CASSLGLAGGYYEQYF. In DNA form, the CDR3 reads TGCGCCAGCAGCCTAGGACTAGCGGGAGGGTACTACGAGCAGTACTTC.

V is TRBV6-2 or TRBV6-3 and J is TRBJ2-1; D gene ambiguous. The CDR3 covers 15 residues. Germline V gene lookup returns CDR1 MNHEY and CDR2 SVGEGT. Trimming cost V 6 bases and J 2 bases, with 14 bases left between them. The CDR3, as DNA: TGTGCCAGCAGCCTGGGCAGTCCAACCTACAATGAGCAGTTCTTC. It encodes CASSLGSPTYNEQFF.